This T cell receptor (beta chain) is drawn from a study of T cell changes during pregnancy in multiple sclerosis. CDR1 LGHNT and CDR2 FRNRAP come from the germline V gene. V dropped 0 bases and J dropped 3 bases, with 15 bases sitting between them. This CDR3 contains 16 residues. Here immunoSEQ multiplex PCR was the method, and the copy in TCRdb shows in-frame clones only, minus some. The sample gives about 92,000 clones, around 90% of which show up once; approximately 1.4% is in the top ten. The sample was peripheral blood, taken in the first trimester of pregnancy. The sequence was collected from a female donor with multiple sclerosis, enrolled in a pregnancy study. This rearrangement joins TRBV12-5 to TRBJ2-7; TRBD2 might be the D (5 bases). CDR3 DNA sequence: TGTGCTAGTGGTTTGGTAAGGGCAGCGGAGCTCTACGAGCAGTACTTC. Residues: CASGLVRAAELYEQYF.